This T cell receptor beta chain was recovered during a study of T cells expressing NK-cell markers. Overall study context: One of eight sequenced donors was HCMV-seronegative; the other seven were seropositive.

TCRdb re-called the 5' RACE reads and shows each CDR3 protein once, DNA omitted. Its table records 350,000 to 400,000 distinct CDR3 sequences. The CDR3 has 16 amino acids. V and J are TRBV12-3 or TRBV12-4 and TRBJ1-1; TCRdb outputs TRBD1, but without DNA this stays unchecked. The source of this sequence is a woman in her forties or fifties in good health. Sample: blood T cells: a sorted CD56 or NKG2C T cell subset, CD4+ or CD8+ T cells, or bulk PBMC T cells (not recorded which). The CDR3 protein is CASSPHRGRRFTEAFF.